What follows is one TCR beta chain and its context. The data are from a study of blood T cell repertoires in COVID-19. Whole-study context: Either two negative PCRs, clearance, or symptom resolution qualified Cohort 3 donors as recovered. Researchers got acute and convalescent COVID-19 samples from the United States, Italy and Spain. Sample material is recorded as cDNA or gDNA derived from T cells, B-cell-depleted T cells, or PBMCs.

In the authors' methods: Reference gene primer amplification in the assay estimated nucleated cell counts. Sequenced by immunoSEQ multiplex PCR; TCRdb stores in-frame clones only, minus some. That table gives V, J and clone size, and the DNA gave D and trimming. The sample contains about 230,000 clones, 85% to 90% of which appear only once. V shed 5 bases and J 3 bases; nucleotides not matched to a gene: 8. Germline V gene lookup returns CDR1 MNHEY and CDR2 SVGAGI. CDR3 length equals 15 residues. This sequence was found in a woman aged 45-60 years in a cohort exposed to, infected with or recovered from COVID-19 (not recorded which). The rearrangement joins TRBV6-5 to TRBJ1-2, with TRBD1 matching over 8 bases. The material sequenced was PBMCs or T cells enriched from blood (not recorded which). The DNA of the CDR3 is TGTGCCAGCAGTCGCGGGGGACAGGCCCACTATGGCTACACCTTC. It is translated as CASSRGGQAHYGYTF.